This T cell receptor beta chain was obtained from a study of shared clonotypes between healthy human individuals. As for this clone: Other nucleotide sequences in the sample specify the same CDR3.

The CDR3 spans 14 residues. Germline V lookup: CDR1 SGHDN, CDR2 FVKESK. With V trimmed by 2 bases and J by 5 bases, 3 bases remained unmatched. The method was immunoSEQ multiplex PCR; TCRdb's version includes in-frame clones alone and lacks a portion of them. Here the sample spans 2 million to 3 million clones, over 85% being singletons. Sequencing was done on a sample of naive CD4+ T cells sorted from blood. The subset denotes: CD45RA+ positively selected. The chain joins TRBV14 to TRBJ1-1; TRBD1 aligns across 9 bases. The TCR was taken from a young man in good health. CDR3 sequence: CASSQLTGGTEAFF. In DNA, the CDR3 is TGTGCCAGCAGCCAACTGACAGGGGGGACTGAAGCTTTCTTT.